Described below is a single T cell receptor (beta chain) sequence and its context. Its antigen remains unknown. PCR used 60 Vbeta primers and 13 Jbeta primers. Some clones are missing from TCRdb's copy, which holds only in-frame ones; the method was immunoSEQ multiplex PCR. Here the sample spans 110,000 to 150,000 clones, roughly 9.7% being singletons. The data derive from a study of cytomegalovirus exposure and HLA in healthy donors. Trimming at V came to 3 bases and at J to 0 bases, leaving 2 bases not matched to a gene. This CDR3 comprises 17 residues. The germline CDR1 and CDR2 sequences are SGHDT and YYEEEE. Study observations and caveats: Specificity for CMV antigens was confirmed in vitro for a few of the CMV-associated chains.

This clonotype originated in a man aged 45-60 years in good health and CMV-seronegative. This sequence joins TRBV5-6 and TRBJ2-6; 11 positions agree with TRBD1. Sequencing was performed on PBMCs. The CDR3 is CASSWGTGGSGANVLTF. The CDR3 coding sequence is TGTGCCAGCAGCTGGGGGACAGGGGGCTCTGGGGCCAACGTCCTGACTTTC.